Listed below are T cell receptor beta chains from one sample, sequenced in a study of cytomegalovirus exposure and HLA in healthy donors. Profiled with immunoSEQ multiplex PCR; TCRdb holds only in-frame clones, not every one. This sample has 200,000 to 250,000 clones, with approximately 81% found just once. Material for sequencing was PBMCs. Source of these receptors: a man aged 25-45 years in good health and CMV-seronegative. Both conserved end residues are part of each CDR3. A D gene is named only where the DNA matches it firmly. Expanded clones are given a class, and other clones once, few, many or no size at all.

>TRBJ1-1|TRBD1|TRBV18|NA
CASSLAGGRNTEAFF
TGTGCCAGCTCACTAGCAGGGGGCAGGAACACTGAAGCTTTCTTT
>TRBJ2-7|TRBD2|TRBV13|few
CASSSGTSGGYEQYF
TGTGCCAGCAGCTCAGGGACTAGCGGGGGCTACGAGCAGTACTTC
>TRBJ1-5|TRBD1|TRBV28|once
CASRVDRVVQPQHF
TGTGCCAGCAGGGTGGACAGGGTAGTTCAGCCCCAGCATTTT
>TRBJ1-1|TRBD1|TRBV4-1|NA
CASSQDRVNTEAFF
TGCGCCAGCAGCCAGGACAGGGTGAACACTGAAGCTTTCTTT
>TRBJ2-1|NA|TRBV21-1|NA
CASSKVLFRPSYNEQFF
TGTGCCAGCAGCAAAGTTCTCTTCAGGCCCTCCTACAATGAGCAGTTCTTC
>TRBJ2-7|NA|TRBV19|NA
CASSMYGGEQYF
TGTGCCAGTAGTATGTACGGGGGCGAGCAGTACTTC
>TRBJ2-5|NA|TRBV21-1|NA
CARETQYF
TGTGCCCGAGAGACCCAGTACTTC
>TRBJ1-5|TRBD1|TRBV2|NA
CASSSQGGSNQPQHF
TGTGCCAGCAGTTCGCAGGGGGGCAGCAATCAGCCCCAGCATTTT
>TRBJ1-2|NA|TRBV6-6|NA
CASSSPDRTYNYGYTF
TGTGCCAGCAGTTCCCCGGACAGAACCTATAACTATGGCTACACCTTC
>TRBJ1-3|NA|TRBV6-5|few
CASSYDGGSGNTIYF
TGTGCCAGCAGTTACGACGGCGGCTCTGGAAACACCATATATTTT
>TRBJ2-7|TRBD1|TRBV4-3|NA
CASSQRVTGGAGEQYF
TGCGCCAGCAGCCAAAGGGTTACAGGGGGAGCGGGCGAGCAGTACTTC
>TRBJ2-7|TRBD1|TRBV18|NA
CASSTTGTGNSYEQYF
TGTGCCAGCTCAACAACCGGGACAGGGAATTCTTACGAGCAGTACTTC
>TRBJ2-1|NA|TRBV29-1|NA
CSVRAGNKIEQFF
TGCAGCGTTCGAGCAGGGAATAAAATCGAGCAGTTCTTC
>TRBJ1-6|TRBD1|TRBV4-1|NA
CASLQDRTGVGPLHF
TGCGCCAGCTTACAAGACCGGACAGGGGTAGGTCCCCTCCACTTT
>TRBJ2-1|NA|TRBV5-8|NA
CASSRGQGGNEQFF
TGTGCCAGCAGCCGCGGACAGGGAGGGAATGAGCAGTTCTTC
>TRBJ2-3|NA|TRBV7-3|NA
CASSRGGGDTDTQYF
TGTGCCAGCAGCCGAGGCGGCGGGGACACAGATACGCAGTATTTT
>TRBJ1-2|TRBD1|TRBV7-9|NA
CASRFGTGGKGYTF
TGTGCCAGCAGGTTCGGGACAGGGGGTAAGGGCTACACCTTC
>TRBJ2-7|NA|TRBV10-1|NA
CASSEYRSSYEQYF
TGCGCCAGCAGTGAGTACAGGAGCTCCTACGAGCAGTACTTC
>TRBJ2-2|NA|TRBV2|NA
CASSQQGHTGELFF
TGTGCCAGCAGTCAACAGGGTCACACCGGGGAGCTGTTTTTT
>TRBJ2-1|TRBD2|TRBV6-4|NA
CASSEAGGNNEQFF
TGTGCCAGCAGTGAAGCGGGGGGGAACAATGAGCAGTTCTTC
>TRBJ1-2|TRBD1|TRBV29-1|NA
CSVERQGARGYTF
TGCAGCGTTGAACGACAGGGGGCGCGGGGCTACACCTTC
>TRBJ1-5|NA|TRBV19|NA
CATLKRTTRGWDNQPQHF
TGTGCCACCCTGAAAAGGACCACCAGGGGATGGGACAATCAGCCCCAGCATTTT
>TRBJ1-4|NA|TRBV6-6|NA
CASLWHATNEKLFF
TGTGCCAGTCTATGGCACGCAACTAATGAGAAACTGTTTTTT
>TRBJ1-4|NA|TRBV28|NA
CATGALNEKLFF
TGTGCCACCGGAGCTTTAAATGAAAAACTGTTTTTT
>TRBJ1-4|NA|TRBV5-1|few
CASSLQGIPEKLFF
TGCGCCAGCAGCTTACAGGGAATTCCTGAAAAACTGTTTTTT
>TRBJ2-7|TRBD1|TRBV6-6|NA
CASSSTGGSYEQYF
TGTGCCAGCAGTTCGACAGGGGGCTCCTACGAGCAGTACTTC
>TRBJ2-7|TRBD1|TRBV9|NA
CASSDRGQGHEQYF
TGTGCCAGCAGCGATCGGGGACAGGGGCACGAGCAGTACTTC
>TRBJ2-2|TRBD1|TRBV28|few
CASSLWQGVRTNTGELFF
TGTGCCAGCAGTTTATGGCAGGGGGTCCGTACTAACACCGGGGAGCTGTTTTTT
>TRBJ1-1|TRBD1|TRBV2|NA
CASSDDRGNSEAFF
TGTGCCAGCAGTGACGACAGGGGGAACTCTGAAGCTTTCTTT
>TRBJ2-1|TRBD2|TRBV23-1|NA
CASPRWTSGGISYNEQFF
TGCGCCAGCCCCCGATGGACTAGCGGGGGGATCTCCTACAATGAGCAGTTCTTC
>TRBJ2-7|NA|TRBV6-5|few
CASSYTGIRAYEQYF
TGTGCCAGCAGTTACACGGGGATAAGGGCCTACGAGCAGTACTTC
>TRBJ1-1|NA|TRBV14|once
CASTSGANVNTEAFF
TGTGCCAGCACATCGGGTGCGAATGTGAACACTGAAGCTTTCTTT
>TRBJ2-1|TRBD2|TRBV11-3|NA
CASSLRGTSGTSSYNEQFF
TGTGCCAGCAGCTTACGGGGGACTAGCGGGACTAGCTCCTACAATGAGCAGTTCTTC
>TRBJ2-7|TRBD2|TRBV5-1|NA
CASREGRYEQYF
TGCGCCTCCCGGGAGGGCCGCTACGAGCAGTACTTC
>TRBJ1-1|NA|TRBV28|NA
CASPSDTEAFF
TGTGCCAGCCCGTCCGACACTGAAGCTTTCTTT
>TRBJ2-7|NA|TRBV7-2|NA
CASSLSGGAHEQYF
TGTGCCAGCAGCCTCTCGGGCGGGGCCCACGAGCAGTACTTC
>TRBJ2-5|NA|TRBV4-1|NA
CASSQLPSHRAQYF
TGCGCCAGCAGCCAACTCCCAAGTCATCGGGCCCAGTACTTC
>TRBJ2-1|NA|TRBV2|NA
CASSERLAPPYNEQFF
TGTGCCAGCAGTGAACGTCTAGCGCCTCCCTACAATGAGCAGTTCTTC
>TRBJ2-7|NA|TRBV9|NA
CASSGEQGWAYEQYF
TGTGCCAGCAGCGGGGAACAGGGTTGGGCCTACGAGCAGTACTTC
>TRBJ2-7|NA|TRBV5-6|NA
CASSLVVAGSYEQYF
TGTGCCAGCAGCTTGGTTGTGGCAGGGTCCTACGAGCAGTACTTC
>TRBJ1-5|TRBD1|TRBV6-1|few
CASRDRGSNQPQHF
TGTGCCAGCAGGGACAGGGGGAGCAATCAGCCCCAGCATTTT
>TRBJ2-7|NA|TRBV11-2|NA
CASSLLLHEQYF
TGTGCCAGCAGCTTATTACTCCACGAGCAGTACTTC
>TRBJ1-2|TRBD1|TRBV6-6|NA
CASSNGTGRRYGYTF
TGTGCCAGCAGTAACGGGACAGGGAGGAGGTATGGCTACACCTTC
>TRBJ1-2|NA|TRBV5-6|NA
CASSIFGGADGYTF
TGTGCCAGCAGCATCTTCGGAGGGGCGGATGGCTACACCTTC
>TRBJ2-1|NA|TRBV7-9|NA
CASSLAALDEQFF
TGTGCCAGCAGCTTAGCAGCCCTCGATGAGCAGTTCTTC
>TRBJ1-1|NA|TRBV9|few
CASSAPNRDTEAFF
TGTGCCAGCAGCGCGCCGAACAGGGACACTGAAGCTTTCTTT
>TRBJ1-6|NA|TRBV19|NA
CASSPRGPYNSPLHF
TGTGCCAGTAGTCCCAGGGGACCCTATAATTCACCCCTCCACTTT
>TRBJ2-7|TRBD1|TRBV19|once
CASSGTAYEQYF
TGTGCCAGTTCCGGGACAGCCTACGAGCAGTACTTC